This T cell receptor beta chain was sequenced for a study of T cells in Graves' hyperthyroidism and ophthalmopathy. TCR beta CDR3 region amplification was performed from RNA transcripts. TCR CDR3 underwent first-round RT-PCR with the HTBI primer set. MiXCR was run by TCRdb on the multiplex PCR reads, yielding one entry per CDR3 protein. The sample records nearly 600,000 distinct CDR3 sequences, 13% to 15% being singletons. Those patients with uncontrolled infection, other autoimmune disease, pregnancy or lactation were excluded. General study results and limits: Ophthalmopathy was model-predicted a median about 6 months pre-onset. Patients with ophthalmopathy were separated from those with stable hyperthyroidism by a 13 V-J model. Blood also showed most of the thyroid clonotypes that were expanded above 0.001.

CDR3 size: 17 residues. The germline V gene encodes CDR1 GTSNPN and CDR2 SVGIG (reference sequence). V was cut by 4 bases and J by 0 bases, with 19 bases left in between. This clonotype was picked up a small number of times. Its antigen is currently unknown. The sequence was collected from a woman under 30 with Graves' ophthalmopathy. V gene TRBV30 combines with J gene TRBJ1-5, with D tentatively TRBD1 (6 bases). The specimen sequenced was blood. The CDR3 here is CAWTPPVGQLSNQPQHF. The CDR3 DNA sequence: TGTGCCTGGACCCCTCCGGTTGGACAGCTTAGCAATCAGCCCCAGCATTTT.